This TCR beta chain was captured by sequencing in a study of blood T cell repertoires in COVID-19 (dated by TCRdb to 2020 to 2021). Turning to the overall study: Collaborator samples came from the United States, Italy and Spain and covered acute and convalescent phases of COVID-19. Where available, HLA class I and class II types were taken from metadata supplied by the sample provider and were not determined by assay-based typing. The sample metadata nearly always contained a de-identified subject ID, COVID-19 status, age in years and sex. The prospective study material was composed of cDNA or gDNA derived from T cells, B-cell-depleted T cells, or PBMCs. The samples were drawn from two sources: the first 160 participants of the ongoing ImmuneRACE study, and over 1,000 subjects contributed by 6 global collaborators. The repertoires were released in a freely available public database intended as a resource for research on the immune response to SARS-CoV-2. The dataset comprised deeply sampled blood TCRbeta repertoires from subjects exposed to, actively infected with, or recovered from COVID-19.

Study-level results and caveats: The quantity of clinical and demographic metadata differed by source and by participant and was supplied without curation.

About this clone itself: Its recognized antigen is unknown. Base qualities are not at hand, and no much larger clone is one base apart.

Collaborating institutions collected whole blood in K2EDTA tubes following their own protocols. For TCRbeta analysis, collaborator samples were shipped as frozen whole blood, as isolated PBMCs, or as DNA extracted from either sample type. TCRbeta CDR3 regions were amplified from genomic DNA using the immunoSEQ Assay, a bias-controlled multiplex PCR. As for how the authors treated the data: Within the assay, amplification of reference gene primers was used to estimate how many nucleated cells each sample contained. To quantify the absolute abundance of each unique TCRbeta CDR3 rearrangement, sequence reads were collapsed and filtered. For each sample, productive Simpson clonality was calculated as the square root of Simpson's diversity index across productive rearrangements. TCRdb obtained this table from immuneACCESS and retained in-frame rearrangements with V and J assigned. These tables miss some clones; where compared with another copy, unresolved V genes account for less than half of the shortfall, and the remainder is unexplained. The DNA was the basis for D and trimming; V, J and clone size are from that table. Across this sample there are 70,000 or so clones, with approximately 79% seen only once. The ten largest clones take up about 15% of the sample.

The CDR3 numbers 12 residues from cysteine through phenylalanine. Only the CDR3 part of the read is kept: 36 bases, read in frame from the first base. CDR1 and CDR2, looked up from the germline V gene, are LGHNA and YNFKEQ. The V end loses 6 bases and the J end loses 2 bases, and a stretch of 7 bases separates them. Specimen: peripheral blood. The sequence derives from a man between 60 and 70 years old with acute or convalescent COVID-19. Here the chain combines TRBV4-2 and TRBJ1-2, and TRBD1 may be the D gene, going by 6 matching bases. In nucleotide form, the sequence is TGTGCCAGCAGTCAGGGGAACTATGGCTACACCTTC. It translates to CASSQGNYGYTF.